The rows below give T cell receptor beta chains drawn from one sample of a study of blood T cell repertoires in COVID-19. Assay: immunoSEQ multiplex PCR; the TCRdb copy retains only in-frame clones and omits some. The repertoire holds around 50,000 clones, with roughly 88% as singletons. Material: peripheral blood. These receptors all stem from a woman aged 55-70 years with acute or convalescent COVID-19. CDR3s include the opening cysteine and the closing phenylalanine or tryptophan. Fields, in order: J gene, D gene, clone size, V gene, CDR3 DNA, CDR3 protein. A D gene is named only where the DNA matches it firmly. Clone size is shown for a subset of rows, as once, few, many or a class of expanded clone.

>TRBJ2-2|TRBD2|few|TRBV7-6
TGTGCCAGCAGCTACCTGGGACTAGCGGCGGGGGGGAACACCGGGGAGCTGTTTTTT
CASSYLGLAAGGNTGELFF
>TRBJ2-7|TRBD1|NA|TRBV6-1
TGTGCCAGCAGTGATGGTGGGACAGCCTACGAGCAGTACTTC
CASSDGGTAYEQYF
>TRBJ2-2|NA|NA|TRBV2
TGTGCCAGCAGTGTACTCCCCCAGCGGCAGGCAATGGGGGAGCTGTTTTTT
CASSVLPQRQAMGELFF
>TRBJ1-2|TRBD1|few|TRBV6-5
TGTGCCAGCAGTTATCGAGGACAGGGGGTCTATGGCTACACCTTC
CASSYRGQGVYGYTF
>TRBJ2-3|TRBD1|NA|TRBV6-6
TGTGCCAGCAGTGGCCCGGGACAGGGGAAAACAGATACGCAGTATTTT
CASSGPGQGKTDTQYF
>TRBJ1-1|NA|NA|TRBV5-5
TGTGCCAGCAGCTTGCTGGGGGGTGCAACTGAAGCTTTCTTT
CASSLLGGATEAFF
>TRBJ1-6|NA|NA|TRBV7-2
TGTGCCAGCAGCCCGGGGGGGCGAGGGAATTCACCCCTCCACTTT
CASSPGGRGNSPLHF
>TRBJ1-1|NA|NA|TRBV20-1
TGCAGTATAGATATGAACACTGAAGCTTTCTTT
CSIDMNTEAFF
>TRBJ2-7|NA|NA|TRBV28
TGTGCCAGCAGCCCCGTCTCGCCGTACTCGTGGCGGGGAATGTACGAGCAGTACTTC
CASSPVSPYSWRGMYEQYF
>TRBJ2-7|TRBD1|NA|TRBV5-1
TGCGCCAGCAGCATCGACAGGGGGGGCGAGCAGTACTTC
CASSIDRGGEQYF
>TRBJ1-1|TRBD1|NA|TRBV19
TGTGCCAGTAGTTTAAACAGGGGGCCCAACACTGAAGCTTTCTTT
CASSLNRGPNTEAFF
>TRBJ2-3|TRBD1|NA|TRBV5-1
TGCGCCAGCAGCCTACAACAGGGGACAGATACGCAGTATTTT
CASSLQQGTDTQYF
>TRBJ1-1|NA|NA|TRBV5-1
TGCGCCAGCAGCTTGGTAGCAGGGTTGAACACTGAAGCTTTCTTT
CASSLVAGLNTEAFF
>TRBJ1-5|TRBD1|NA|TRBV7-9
TGTGCCAGCAGTACGGGACAGGGGAGTCAGCCCCAGCATTTT
CASSTGQGSQPQHF
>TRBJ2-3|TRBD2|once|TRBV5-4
TGTGCCAGCAGCGGAGTTAGCGGGGGGGCCTCAGATACGCAGTATTTT
CASSGVSGGASDTQYF
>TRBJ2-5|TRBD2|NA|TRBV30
TGTGCCTGGAGTGTGGGACTAGCGGGAGCCCGAGAGACCCAGTACTTC
CAWSVGLAGARETQYF
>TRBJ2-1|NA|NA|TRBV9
TGTGCCAGCAGTCCCCTCACTTGGAGGGGCTATGAGCAGTTCTTC
CASSPLTWRGYEQFF
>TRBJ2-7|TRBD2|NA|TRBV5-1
TGCGCCAGCAGCCTGAGCGGGAGGGGTACATCCTACGAGCAGTACTTC
CASSLSGRGTSYEQYF
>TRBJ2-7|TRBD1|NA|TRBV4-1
TGCGCCAGCAGCCGAATTCCGGGGACAGGGGTGGGGGAGCAGTACTTC
CASSRIPGTGVGEQYF
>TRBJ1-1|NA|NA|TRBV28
TGTGCCAGCAGTTATTACGAGGGAGGAGCTTTCTTT
CASSYYEGGAFF
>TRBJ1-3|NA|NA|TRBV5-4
TGTGCCAGCAGCTTGGGAGGCCCACTCTCTGGAAACACCATATATTTT
CASSLGGPLSGNTIYF
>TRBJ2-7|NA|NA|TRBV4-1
TGCGCCAGCAGCCAAGAGTCCCGCCTACGAGGGCAGTACTTC
CASSQESRLRGQYF
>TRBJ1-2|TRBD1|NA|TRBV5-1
TGCGCCAGCAGCACCAGACAGGGGGCAGGCGGCTACACCTTC
CASSTRQGAGGYTF
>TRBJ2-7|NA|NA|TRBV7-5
TGTGCCAGAAGCTGGGGCAGACACTTATACGAGCAGTACTTC
CARSWGRHLYEQYF
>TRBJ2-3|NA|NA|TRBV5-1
TGCGCCAGCAGCTTGTGGAGGCGCAGCGAAGATACGCAGTATTTT
CASSLWRRSEDTQYF
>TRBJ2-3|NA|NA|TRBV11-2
TGTGCCAGCAGCGCCCGGCGGGTGAAGAGCACAGATACGCAGTATTTT
CASSARRVKSTDTQYF
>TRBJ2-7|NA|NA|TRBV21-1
TGTGCCAGCAGCAAAACGACAGAGTATTCCCTACAGCAGTACTTC
CASSKTTEYSLQQYF
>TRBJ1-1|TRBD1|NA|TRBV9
TGTGCCAGCAGCCCCCAAACAGGGGGATTGAACACTGAAGCTTTCTTT
CASSPQTGGLNTEAFF
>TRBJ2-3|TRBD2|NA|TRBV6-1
TGTGCCAGCAGTGCACCGGGACTAGCGGGAGTGAGAGATACGCAGTATTTT
CASSAPGLAGVRDTQYF
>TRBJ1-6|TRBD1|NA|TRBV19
TGTGCCAGTGGGACCACAGGGGGCAGAGGTAATTCACCCCTCCACTTT
CASGTTGGRGNSPLHF
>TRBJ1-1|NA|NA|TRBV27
TGTGCCAGCAGTATCCACTACGGGACTGAAGCTTTCTTT
CASSIHYGTEAFF
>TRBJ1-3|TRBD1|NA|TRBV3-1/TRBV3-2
TGTGCCAGCAGTGGGACAGGCATAGCCGCTGGAAACACCATATATTTT
CASSGTGIAAGNTIYF
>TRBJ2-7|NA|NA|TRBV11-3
TGTGCCAGCACCGCCGGGACTCTCTACGAGCAGTACTTC
CASTAGTLYEQYF
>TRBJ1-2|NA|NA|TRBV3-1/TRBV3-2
TGTGCCAGCAGCCAACGGAAGGGGGGCTACACCTTC
CASSQRKGGYTF
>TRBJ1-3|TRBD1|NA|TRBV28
TGTGCCAGCAGTGCCAAGACAGGGTATGGAAACACCATATATTTT
CASSAKTGYGNTIYF
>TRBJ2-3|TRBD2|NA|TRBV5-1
TGCGCCAGCAGCTCCAGCGGGGGGAGGGATACGCAGTATTTT
CASSSSGGRDTQYF
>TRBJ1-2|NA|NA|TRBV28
TGTGCCAGCACCCCGGCAGGGGTAAACTATGGCTACACCTTC
CASTPAGVNYGYTF
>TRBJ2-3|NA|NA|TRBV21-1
TGTGCCAGCAGCAAGGACCCGGGACTAGCGGGGGTGGGGTTTAGCACAGATACGCAGTATTTT
CASSKDPGLAGVGFSTDTQYF